This passage covers 31 T cell receptor beta chains from one sample sequenced in a study of blood T cell repertoires in COVID-19. Sequencing was performed with immunoSEQ multiplex PCR; in TCRdb, only in-frame clones are kept and a portion is missing. Of 240,000 or so clones in the sample, roughly 86% were seen once. The sample was peripheral blood. All receptors come from a woman aged 30 to 39 who had recovered from COVID-19.

The chain employs TRBV30 and TRBJ2-3, with D maybe TRBD1 (5 bases). Looked up from germline, CDR1 is GTSNPN and CDR2 is SVGIG (reference sequence). The CDR3 contains 15 residues. Trimming left V 3 bases short and J 2 bases short, with 15 bases between. Here the CDR3 reads CAWSGRAGFTDTQYF. The CDR3 DNA follows: TGTGCCTGGAGCGGAAGGGCAGGGTTCACAGATACGCAGTATTTT.

The rearrangement uses TRBV21-1 and TRBJ2-3; the listed D gene, TRBD2, was not tested against the DNA. TRBV21-1 is labeled a pseudogene. The CDR3 covers 17 residues. For the CDR3, the DNA is TGTGCCAGCAGCAAACTTCGGGCGGCGGGGGGTACAGATACGCAGTATTTT. Amino acids: CASSKLRAAGGTDTQYF.

This clone was detected only once. V usage is TRBV4-1 and J usage is TRBJ2-7; D possibly corresponds to TRBD2 (6 bases). The CDR3 runs 14 residues. Germline lookup yields CDR1 MGHRA and CDR2 YSYEKL. The V end lost 4 bases, the J end lost 4 bases, and 14 bases lay between the germline ends. CDR3 in DNA: TGCGCCAGCAGCCCACTAGCCAGTCCATACGAGCAGTACTTC. This sequence encodes CASSPLASPYEQYF.

The chain combines TRBV5-1 with TRBJ2-3; 8 positions agree with TRBD2. CDR3 length: 15 amino acids. Losses at the gene ends were 0 bases for V and 5 bases for J; bases not matched to a gene: 5. CDR1 SGHRS and CDR2 YFSETQ come from the germline V gene. As DNA, the CDR3 is TGCGCCAGCAGCTTGGAAACTAGCGGCGAAGATACGCAGTATTTT. Encoded protein: CASSLETSGEDTQYF.

V usage is TRBV9 and J usage is TRBJ1-4; 9 nucleotides match TRBD1. This CDR3 has 15 amino acids. The V segment lost 5 bases and the J segment 5 bases; nucleotides outside the gene matches: 7. Germline CDR1 reads SGDLS; CDR2 reads YYNGEE. This chain's CDR3 is CASRRGQGGNEKLFF. The CDR3 DNA reads as TGTGCCAGCAGGCGGGGACAGGGAGGAAATGAAAAACTGTTTTTT. Filled out from reference TRBV9 and TRBJ1-4, the complete variable domain reads DSGVTQTPKHLITATGQRVTLRCSPRSGDLSVYWYQQSLDQGLQFLIQYYNGEERAKGNILERFSAQQFPDLHSELNLSSLELGDSALYFCASRRGQGGNEKLFFGSGTQLSVL.

The V gene is TRBV7-9, the J gene TRBJ1-4; D may be TRBD1 (6 bases). Trimming removed 5 bases from V and 4 bases from J, with 14 bases in between. The CDR3 loop spans 15 amino acids. The germline CDR1 and CDR2 sequences are SEHNR and FQNEAQ (reference sequence). CDR3 residues: CASSGPGAINEKLFF. For the CDR3, the DNA is TGTGCCAGCAGCGGCCCAGGGGCAATTAATGAAAAACTGTTTTTT. Combining the CDR3 with reference TRBV7-9 and TRBJ1-4 gives the whole variable domain DTGVSQNPRHKITKRGQNVTFRCDPISEHNRLYWYRQTLGQGPEFLTYFQNEAQLEKSRLLSDRFSAERPKGSFSTLEIQRTEQGDSAMYLCASSGPGAINEKLFFGSGTQLSVL.

In this sample, this clone turned up a few times. The chain has TRBV7-6 and TRBJ2-7, with 8 bases aligning to TRBD2. V trimming: 2 bases; J trimming: 0 bases; junction bases outside the gene matches: 3. This CDR3 contains 15 residues. CDR1 SGHVS and CDR2 FNYEAQ come from the germline V gene. CDR3 in DNA: TGTGCCAGCAGCTTATCCGCGGGGGGCTCCTACGAGCAGTACTTC. Its translation: CASSLSAGGSYEQYF.

The chain recombines TRBV3-1 (or the pseudogene TRBV3-2) with TRBJ2-5; TRBD2 is a possible D gene (6 bases). This CDR3 comprises 16 residues. CDR1 is LGHDT and CDR2 is YNNKEL in the germline V gene (reference sequence). V shed 1 base and J shed 5 bases, with 17 bases lying between them. The CDR3 region is CASSQVYGSSGETQYF. The CDR3 DNA is TGTGCCAGCAGCCAAGTGTACGGGAGTAGTGGGGAGACCCAGTACTTC.

The V gene is TRBV11-2, the J gene TRBJ2-7; TRBD1 matches at 9 bases. The V gene's germline CDR1 is SGHAT and CDR2 FQNNGV. CDR3 size: 16 residues. V shed 3 bases and J 7 bases; nucleotides not matched to a gene: 13. The CDR3: CASSFLLGTGFREQYF. As DNA, the CDR3 is TGTGCCAGCAGCTTTCTACTCGGGACAGGGTTTAGAGAGCAGTACTTC. Full variable domain (outside the CDR3, taken from reference TRBV11-2 and TRBJ2-7): EAGVAQSPRYKIIEKRQSVAFWCNPISGHATLYWYQQILGQGPKLLIQFQNNGVVDDSQLPKDRFSAERLKGVDSTLKIQPAKLEDSAVYLCASSFLLGTGFREQYFGPGTRLTVT.

The chain recombines TRBV4-2 with TRBJ2-2; 9 positions agree with TRBD2. This CDR3 region has 16 residues. Trimming at V came to 4 bases and at J to 4 bases, leaving 7 bases not matched to a gene. The germline V gene encodes CDR1 LGHNA and CDR2 YNFKEQ. The CDR3 loop reads CASSPRRGGPTGELFF. The CDR3 region has the DNA TGTGCCAGCAGCCCCAGGCGGGGGGGCCCCACCGGGGAGCTGTTTTTT.

The chain is built from TRBV7-9 and TRBJ2-3; maybe TRBD1 (6 bases). This CDR3 spans 16 amino acids. Germline V CDR1 and CDR2: SEHNR, FQNEAQ (reference sequence). Trimming pared 4 bases from V and 2 bases from J, leaving 16 bases between. CDR3 DNA: TGTGCCAGCAGCTCTCCTCCGGGACATAACACAGATACGCAGTATTTT. Translated: CASSSPPGHNTDTQYF.

The sample holds one count of this clone. The chain employs TRBV27 and TRBJ1-2; no firm D call. The V gene lost 5 bases and the J gene lost 1 base, with 5 bases spanning the gap. The CDR3 has 12 residues. Germline loops: CDR1 MNHEY, CDR2 SMNVEV (reference sequence). The CDR3, as DNA: TGTGCCAGCAGTCGGGGTAACTATGGCTACACCTTC. Translating gives CASSRGNYGYTF.

The chain is built from TRBV19 and TRBJ2-1; no clear D gene. The CDR3 has 12 amino acids. The germline V and J ends were trimmed by 6 bases and 10 bases, with 13 bases remaining between them. Germline V CDR1 and CDR2: LNHDA, SQIVND (reference sequence). The CDR3 here is CASSSQIREQFF. The DNA for the CDR3 is TGTGCCAGTAGCTCCCAAATCAGGGAGCAGTTCTTC.

V usage is TRBV14 and J usage is TRBJ2-5, with TRBD1 matching over 11 bases. Losses at the gene ends were 3 bases for V and 3 bases for J; bases not matched to a gene: 3. The CDR3 is 15 residues long. Germline assignment: CDR1 SGHDN and CDR2 FVKESK. The CDR3 sequence: CASSHWDRGEETQYF. The CDR3 DNA reads as TGTGCCAGCAGCCACTGGGACAGGGGGGAAGAGACCCAGTACTTC.

The V and J genes are TRBV19 and TRBJ2-7; the match to TRBD1 covers 9 bases. The CDR3 runs 16 residues. Germline loops: CDR1 LNHDA, CDR2 SQIVND (reference sequence). J lost 0 bases, V lost 6 bases, and 9 bases had no gene match. Here the CDR3 DNA reads TGTGCCAGTAGCCTTTCGACAGGGGGGAGCTCCTACGAGCAGTACTTC. Translation gives CASSLSTGGSSYEQYF.

V is TRBV3-1 (or the pseudogene TRBV3-2) and J is TRBJ1-1, with 7 bases lining up with TRBD1. This CDR3 is built from 15 residues. V lost 1 base to trimming and J lost 10 bases; unmatched junction nucleotides: 12. The germline CDR1 and CDR2 sequences are LGHDT and YNNKEL (reference sequence). This chain's CDR3 is CASSQGLLGQSGAFF. Written as DNA, the CDR3 is TGTGCCAGCAGCCAAGGTCTTTTGGGACAGAGCGGAGCTTTCTTT.

The chain links TRBV5-6 to TRBJ2-5, with D possibly matching TRBD2 (6 bases). This CDR3 contains 16 residues. The germline CDR1 and CDR2 sequences are SGHDT and YYEEEE. V lost 0 bases, J lost 2 bases, and 14 bases lay in between. The CDR3 is CASSLARGLRQETQYF. DNA for the CDR3: TGTGCCAGCAGCTTGGCGCGGGGACTCCGGCAAGAGACCCAGTACTTC.

The chain has TRBV7-2 and TRBJ2-2; 13 positions match TRBD2. The ends lost 5 bases at V and 8 bases at J; junction bases unmatched: 11. CDR3 length: 17 amino acids. Germline V gene sequence: CDR1 SGHTA, CDR2 FQGNSA. DNA of the CDR3: TGTGCCAGCAGCAGGGGACTAGCGGGGCTACAAAGGGGGGAGCTGTTTTTT. It translates to CASSRGLAGLQRGELFF.

The chain uses TRBV28 and TRBJ1-5, with a weak D call TRBD1 (5 bases). Germline assignment: CDR1 MDHEN and CDR2 SYDVKM. The germline V and J ends were trimmed by 4 bases and 11 bases, with 21 bases remaining between them. The CDR3 is 15 residues long. The CDR3 sequence is CASSSRGGVSVAQHF. DNA of the CDR3: TGTGCCAGCAGTTCCCGGGGGGGGGTCTCCGTTGCCCAGCATTTT.

This chain uses TRBV14 with TRBJ2-1; D is possibly TRBD2 (5 bases). V lost 3 bases, J lost 8 bases, and 26 bases lay in between. The CDR3 spans 18 residues. Germline V lookup: CDR1 SGHDN, CDR2 FVKESK. CDR3 sequence reads: CASSHLPGPTGGGDEQFF. DNA of the CDR3: TGTGCCAGCAGCCATCTCCCGGGCCCGACCGGAGGTGGCGATGAGCAGTTCTTC.

The gene calls are TRBV5-1 and TRBJ2-5; D gene unclear. With 0 bases removed from V and 1 base from J, the gap between germline ends came to 7 bases. This CDR3 comprises 14 residues. Germline CDR1 SGHRS, CDR2 YFSETQ. The CDR3 DNA reads as TGCGCCAGCAGCTTGGTTGGCCGCCAAGAGACCCAGTACTTC. Amino acids: CASSLVGRQETQYF.

Of note for this clone: Other nucleotide sequences in the sample specify the same CDR3. The rearrangement joins TRBV7-6 to TRBJ2-7; no clear D. The V end lost 5 bases, the J end lost 4 bases, and 6 bases lay between the germline ends. Per germline, CDR1 SGHVS and CDR2 FNYEAQ. The CDR3 runs 11 residues. CDR3 coding DNA: TGTGCCAGCAGCCTCTATTACGAGCAGTACTTC. Residues: CASSLYYEQYF.

The chain uses TRBV6-5 and TRBJ1-2; 10 nucleotides match TRBD1. Germline values: CDR1 MNHEY, CDR2 SVGAGI. The junction had 5 bases not matched to a gene; V was cut back by 3 bases and J by 4 bases. CDR3 length equals 15 residues. CDR3 in DNA: TGTGCCAGCAGTTATGACCGACAGGGGGCCTATGGCTACACCTTC. Translating it yields CASSYDRQGAYGYTF.

The sample holds one count of this clone. This chain uses TRBV2 with TRBJ1-1, with D maybe TRBD1 (6 bases). Germline V gene sequence: CDR1 SNHLY, CDR2 FYNNEI. V lost 6 bases and J lost 4, with 12 bases in between. CDR3 length: 13 residues. CDR3 protein: CASRDQGPTEAFF. CDR3 coding DNA: TGTGCCAGCAGGGATCAGGGGCCCACTGAAGCTTTCTTT.

CDR3 residues: CASSEITGYGYTF. The CDR3 region has the DNA TGTGCCAGCAGTGAAATTACAGGCTATGGCTACACCTTC. The V gene is TRBV2, the J gene TRBJ1-2; weak D call: TRBD1 (5 bases). The CDR3 is made up of 13 amino acids. Germline CDR1 SNHLY, CDR2 FYNNEI. Trimming shortened V by 2 bases and J by 4 bases, and 8 bases separated the two germline ends.

This rearrangement joins TRBV7-2 to TRBJ2-3, with D possibly matching TRBD1 (6 bases). V was pared by 3 bases and J by 3 bases, with 10 bases between. The germline V gene has CDR1 SGHTA and CDR2 FQGNSA. This CDR3 region has 14 residues. CDR3 protein: CASSLAGVTDTQYF. CDR3 nucleotide sequence: TGTGCCAGCAGCTTGGCAGGGGTAACAGATACGCAGTATTTT.

This sequence joins TRBV29-1 and TRBJ1-1, with D tentatively TRBD1 (5 bases). CDR1 is SQVTM and CDR2 is ANQGSEA in the germline V gene. V gave up 3 bases and J gave up 1 base, with 9 bases separating them. The CDR3 is made up of 13 amino acids. CDR3 protein: CSVEVGGNTEAFF. CDR3 nucleotide sequence: TGCAGCGTTGAGGTGGGGGGGAACACTGAAGCTTTCTTT.

This clone was observed a single time. This chain uses TRBV29-1 with TRBJ2-7, with TRBD2 identical over 11 bases. CDR1 and CDR2 from the germline V gene are SQVTM and ANQGSEA. J lost 1 base, V lost 5 bases, and 4 bases had no gene match. The CDR3 sequence is 14 residues long. CDR3 sequence (DNA): TGCAGCGTTCTACTAGCGGGGGCATCCTACGAGCAGTACTTC. Protein sequence: CSVLLAGASYEQYF.

V usage is TRBV24-1 and J usage is TRBJ2-1; 7 nucleotides line up with TRBD2. The ends lost 5 bases at V and 10 bases at J; junction bases unmatched: 7. Germline V gives CDR1 KGHDR, CDR2 SFDVKD. The CDR3 runs to 13 residues. The CDR3 DNA reads as TGTGCCACCAGTGCCCACGCCGGGGGGGAGCAGTTCTTC. Residues: CATSAHAGGEQFF.

This clone was seen just once. In DNA form, the CDR3 reads TGCGCCAGCAGCTTTGACCCGCAGGTCACTGAAGCTTTCTTT. Residues: CASSFDPQVTEAFF. V is TRBV5-1 and J is TRBJ1-1, with unresolved D. V was pared by 2 bases and J by 4 bases, with 12 bases between. CDR1 and CDR2 (germline): SGHRS, YFSETQ. The CDR3 covers 14 residues.

This chain links TRBV3-1 (or the pseudogene TRBV3-2) with TRBJ2-5; the match to TRBD2 covers 8 bases. The CDR3 contains 19 residues. Germline trimming cut 3 bases from V and 5 bases from J; bases unmatched to any gene: 20. Germline V gives CDR1 LGHDT, CDR2 YNNKEL (reference sequence). In DNA, the CDR3 is TGTGCCAGCAGCCACACCGGGCCGGTCCGGGGGGGCCCACTGGAGACCCAGTACTTC. It specifies CASSHTGPVRGGPLETQYF.